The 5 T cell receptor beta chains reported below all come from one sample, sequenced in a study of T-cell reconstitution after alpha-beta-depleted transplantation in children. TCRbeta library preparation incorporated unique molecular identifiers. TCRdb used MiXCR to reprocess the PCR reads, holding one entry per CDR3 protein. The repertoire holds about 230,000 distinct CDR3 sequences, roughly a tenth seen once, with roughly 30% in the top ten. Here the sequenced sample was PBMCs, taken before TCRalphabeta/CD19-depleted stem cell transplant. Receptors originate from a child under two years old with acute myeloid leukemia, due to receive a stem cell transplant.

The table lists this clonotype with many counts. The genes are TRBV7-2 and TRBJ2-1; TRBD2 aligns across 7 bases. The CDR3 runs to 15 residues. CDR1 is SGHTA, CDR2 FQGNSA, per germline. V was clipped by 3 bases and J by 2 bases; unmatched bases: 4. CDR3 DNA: TGTGCCAGCAGCTTGATCGGGACTACCTACAATGAGCAGTTCTTC. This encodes CASSLIGTTYNEQFF.

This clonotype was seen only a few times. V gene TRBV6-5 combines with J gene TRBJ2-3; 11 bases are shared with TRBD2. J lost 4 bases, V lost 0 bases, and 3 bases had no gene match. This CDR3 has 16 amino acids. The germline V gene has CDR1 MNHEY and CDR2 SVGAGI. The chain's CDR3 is CASSYSKLAGADTQYF. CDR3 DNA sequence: TGTGCCAGCAGTTACTCGAAACTAGCGGGAGCAGATACGCAGTATTTT.

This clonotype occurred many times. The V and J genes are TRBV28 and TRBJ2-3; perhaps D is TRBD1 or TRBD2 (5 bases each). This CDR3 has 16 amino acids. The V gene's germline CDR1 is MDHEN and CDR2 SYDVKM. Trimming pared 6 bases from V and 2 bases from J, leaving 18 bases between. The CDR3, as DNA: TGTGCCAGCAGCTCCCGCCGGGACGGCTTCACAGATACGCAGTATTTT. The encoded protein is CASSSRRDGFTDTQYF.

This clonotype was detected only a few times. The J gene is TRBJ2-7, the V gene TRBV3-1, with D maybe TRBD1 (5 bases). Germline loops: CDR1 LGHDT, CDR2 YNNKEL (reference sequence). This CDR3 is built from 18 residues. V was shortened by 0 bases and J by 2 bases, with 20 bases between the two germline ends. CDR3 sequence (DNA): TGTGCCAGCAGCCAAGATTCGTGGACACAAAAGATTACCTACGAGCAGTACTTC. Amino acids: CASSQDSWTQKITYEQYF.

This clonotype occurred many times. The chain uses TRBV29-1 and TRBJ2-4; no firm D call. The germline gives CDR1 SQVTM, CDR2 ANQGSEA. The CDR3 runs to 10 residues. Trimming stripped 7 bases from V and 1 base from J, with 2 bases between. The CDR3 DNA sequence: TGCAGCGGGGCCAAAAACATTCAGTACTTC. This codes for CSGAKNIQYF.